A single sample is the source of the 2 T cell receptor beta chains below, sequenced in a study of cytomegalovirus exposure and HLA in healthy donors (TCRdb year 2017). The library was built by means of the immunoSEQ multiplex PCR assay. For the multiplex PCR, a mixture combining 60 forward primers for TCR Vbeta segments and 13 reverse primers for TCR Jbeta segments was used. Sourced from immuneACCESS, this table was stored by TCRdb with only in-frame sequences that have V and J called. A share of the clones is absent; for the studies checked, an unresolved V gene accounts for under half, and the remainder has no known explanation. The sample profile shows some 120,000 clones; 74% of them were found once. Less than 5% of the sample rests with the top ten. The sequencing input was PBMCs. The receptors were gathered from a woman between 50 and 59 years old in good health and CMV-seropositive.

In regard to this clone: The junction does not match germline at one end; this may be a read error. The chain links TRBV7-9 to TRBJ2-7; 8 nucleotides match TRBD2. The CDR3 consists of 12 residues. From germline, CDR1 is SEHNR and CDR2 FQNEAQ (reference sequence). In nucleotides, the CDR3 is TGTTCCAGCAGCCAGACTAGCGATCGACAGTACTTC. Translated, it gives CSSSQTSDRQYF.

The rearrangement uses TRBV7-8 and TRBJ1-5; 10 bases are shared with TRBD1. Germline loops: CDR1 SGHVS, CDR2 FQNEAQ. The V segment lost 3 bases and the J segment 0 bases; nucleotides outside the gene matches: 5. The CDR3 covers 17 residues. For the CDR3, the DNA is TGTGCCAGCAGCTTGAGGGGACAGGGGATTAGCAATCAGCCCCAGCATTTT. It translates to CASSLRGQGISNQPQHF.